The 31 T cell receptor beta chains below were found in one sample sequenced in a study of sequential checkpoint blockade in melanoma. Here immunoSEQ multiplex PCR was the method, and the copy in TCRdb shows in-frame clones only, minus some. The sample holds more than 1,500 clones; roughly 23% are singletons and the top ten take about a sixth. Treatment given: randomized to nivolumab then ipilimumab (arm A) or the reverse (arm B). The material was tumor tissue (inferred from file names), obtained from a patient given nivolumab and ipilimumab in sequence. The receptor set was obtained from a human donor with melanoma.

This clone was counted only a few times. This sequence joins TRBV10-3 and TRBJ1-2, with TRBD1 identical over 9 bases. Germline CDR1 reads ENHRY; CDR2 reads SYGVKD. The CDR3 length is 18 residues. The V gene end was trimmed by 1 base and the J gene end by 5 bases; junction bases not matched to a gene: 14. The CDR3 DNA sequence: TGTGCCATCAGTGAGTTGATTATACAGGGGGCGACTTCATATGGCTACACCTTC. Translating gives CAISELIIQGATSYGYTF.

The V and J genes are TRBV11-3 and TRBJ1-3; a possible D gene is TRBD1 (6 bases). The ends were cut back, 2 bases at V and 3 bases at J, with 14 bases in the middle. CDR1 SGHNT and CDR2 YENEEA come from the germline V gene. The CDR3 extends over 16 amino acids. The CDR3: CASSLNPGAFGNTIYF. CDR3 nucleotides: TGTGCCAGCAGCTTAAATCCAGGGGCATTTGGAAACACCATATATTTT.

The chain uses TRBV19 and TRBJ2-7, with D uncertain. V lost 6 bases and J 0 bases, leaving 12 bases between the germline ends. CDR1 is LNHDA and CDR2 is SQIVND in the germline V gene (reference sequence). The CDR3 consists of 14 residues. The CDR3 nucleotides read TGTGCCAGTAGCCCAGTTTTCGCCTCCTACGAGCAGTACTTC. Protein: CASSPVFASYEQYF.

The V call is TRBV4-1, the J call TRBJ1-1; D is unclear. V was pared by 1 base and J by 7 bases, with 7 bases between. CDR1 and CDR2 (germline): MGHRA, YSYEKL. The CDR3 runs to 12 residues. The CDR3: CASSQGGLEAFF. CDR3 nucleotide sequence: TGCGCCAGCAGCCAAGGTGGGCTTGAAGCTTTCTTT.

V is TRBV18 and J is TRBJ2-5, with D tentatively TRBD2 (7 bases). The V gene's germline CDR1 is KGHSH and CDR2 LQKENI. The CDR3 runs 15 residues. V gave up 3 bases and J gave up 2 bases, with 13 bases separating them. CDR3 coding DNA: TGTGCCAGCTCACCTACGGGGGGCGGACAAGAGACCCAGTACTTC. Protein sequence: CASSPTGGGQETQYF.

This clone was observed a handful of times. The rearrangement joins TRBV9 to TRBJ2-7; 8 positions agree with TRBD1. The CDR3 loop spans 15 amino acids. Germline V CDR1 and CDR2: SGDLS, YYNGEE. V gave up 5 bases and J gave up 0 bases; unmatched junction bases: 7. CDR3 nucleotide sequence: TGTGCCAGCAGTTACGCGGGACAGGCCTCCTACGAGCAGTACTTC. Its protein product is CASSYAGQASYEQYF.

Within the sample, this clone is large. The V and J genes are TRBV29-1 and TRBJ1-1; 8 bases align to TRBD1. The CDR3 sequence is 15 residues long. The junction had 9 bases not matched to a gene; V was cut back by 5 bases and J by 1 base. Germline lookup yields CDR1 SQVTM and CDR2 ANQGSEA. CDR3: CSVLKGTGPNTEAFF. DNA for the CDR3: TGCAGCGTTCTCAAGGGGACAGGACCGAACACTGAAGCTTTCTTT.

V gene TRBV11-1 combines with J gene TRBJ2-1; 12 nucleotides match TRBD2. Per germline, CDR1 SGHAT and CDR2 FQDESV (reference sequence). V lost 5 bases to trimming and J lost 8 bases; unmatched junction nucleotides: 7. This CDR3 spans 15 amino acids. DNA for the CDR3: TGTGCCAGCAGCGCTGGACTAGCGGGGCGGGATGAGCAGTTCTTC. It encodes CASSAGLAGRDEQFF.

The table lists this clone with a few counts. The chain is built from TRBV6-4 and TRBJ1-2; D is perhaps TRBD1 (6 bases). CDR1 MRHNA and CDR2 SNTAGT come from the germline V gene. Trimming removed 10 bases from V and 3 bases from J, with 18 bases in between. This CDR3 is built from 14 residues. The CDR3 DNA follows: TGTGCCATCACCGGGCAGGGGAGGGACTATGGCTACACCTTC. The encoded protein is CAITGQGRDYGYTF.

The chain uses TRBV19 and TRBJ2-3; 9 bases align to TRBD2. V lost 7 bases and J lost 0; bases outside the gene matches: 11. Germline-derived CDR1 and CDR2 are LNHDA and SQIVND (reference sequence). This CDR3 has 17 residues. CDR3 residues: CASNPRRGGRSTDTQYF. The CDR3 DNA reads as TGTGCCAGTAACCCCAGGCGGGGGGGGAGAAGCACAGATACGCAGTATTTT.

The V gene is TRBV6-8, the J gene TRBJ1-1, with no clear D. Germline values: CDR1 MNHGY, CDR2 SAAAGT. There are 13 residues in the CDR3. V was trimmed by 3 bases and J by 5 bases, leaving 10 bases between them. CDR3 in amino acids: CASSYGRGTEAFF. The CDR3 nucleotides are TGTGCCAGCAGTTATGGGAGAGGGACTGAAGCTTTCTTT.

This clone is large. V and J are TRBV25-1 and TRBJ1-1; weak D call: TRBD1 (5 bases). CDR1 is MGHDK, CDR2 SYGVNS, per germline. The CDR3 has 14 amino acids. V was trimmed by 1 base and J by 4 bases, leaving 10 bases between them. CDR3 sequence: CASSESRGGTEAFF. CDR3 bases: TGTGCCAGCAGTGAATCGAGGGGAGGCACTGAAGCTTTCTTT.

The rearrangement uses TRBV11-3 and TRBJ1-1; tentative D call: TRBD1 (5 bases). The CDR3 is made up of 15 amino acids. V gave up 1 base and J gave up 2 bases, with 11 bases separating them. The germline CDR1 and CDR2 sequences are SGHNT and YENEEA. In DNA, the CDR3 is TGTGCCAGCAGCTTAGGTGGGGGGGAAAACACTGAAGCTTTCTTT. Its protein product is CASSLGGGENTEAFF.

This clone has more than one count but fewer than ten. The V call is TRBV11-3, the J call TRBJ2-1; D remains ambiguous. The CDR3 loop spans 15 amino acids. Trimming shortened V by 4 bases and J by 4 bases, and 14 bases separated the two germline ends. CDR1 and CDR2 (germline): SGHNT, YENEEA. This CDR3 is CASSSLEEEYNEQFF. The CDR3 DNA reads TGTGCCAGCAGCTCCTTGGAAGAGGAATACAATGAGCAGTTCTTC. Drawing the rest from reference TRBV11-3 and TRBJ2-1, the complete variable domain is EAGVVQSPRYKIIEKKQPVAFWCNPISGHNTLYWYLQNLGQGPELLIRYENEEAVDDSQLPKDRFSAERLKGVDSTLKIQPAELGDSAVYLCASSSLEEEYNEQFFGPGTRLTVL.

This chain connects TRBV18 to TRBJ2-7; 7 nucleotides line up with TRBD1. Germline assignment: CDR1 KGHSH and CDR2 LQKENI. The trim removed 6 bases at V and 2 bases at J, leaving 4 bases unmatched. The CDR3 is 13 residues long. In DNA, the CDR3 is TGTGCCAGCTCGCCCGGGACAGCCTACGAGCAGTACTTC. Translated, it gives CASSPGTAYEQYF.

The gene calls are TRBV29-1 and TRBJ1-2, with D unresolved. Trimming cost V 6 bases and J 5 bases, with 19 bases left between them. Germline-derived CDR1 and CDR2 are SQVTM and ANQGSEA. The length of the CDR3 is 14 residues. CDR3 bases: TGCAGCGTGATAAATATCGGAACGGGTTATGGCTACACCTTC. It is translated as CSVINIGTGYGYTF.

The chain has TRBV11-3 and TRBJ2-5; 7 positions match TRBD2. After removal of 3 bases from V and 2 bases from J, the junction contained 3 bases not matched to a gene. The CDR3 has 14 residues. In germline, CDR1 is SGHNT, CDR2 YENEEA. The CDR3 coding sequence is TGTGCCAGCAGCTTCGCGGGGGAACAAGAGACCCAGTACTTC. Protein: CASSFAGEQETQYF.

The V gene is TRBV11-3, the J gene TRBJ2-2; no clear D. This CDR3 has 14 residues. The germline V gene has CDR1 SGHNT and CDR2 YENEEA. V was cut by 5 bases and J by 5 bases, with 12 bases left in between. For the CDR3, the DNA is TGTGCCAGCAGCCTCGGACGGATGACCGGGGAGCTGTTTTTT. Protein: CASSLGRMTGELFF. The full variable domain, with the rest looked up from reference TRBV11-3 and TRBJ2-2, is EAGVVQSPRYKIIEKKQPVAFWCNPISGHNTLYWYLQNLGQGPELLIRYENEEAVDDSQLPKDRFSAERLKGVDSTLKIQPAELGDSAVYLCASSLGRMTGELFFGEGSRLTVL.

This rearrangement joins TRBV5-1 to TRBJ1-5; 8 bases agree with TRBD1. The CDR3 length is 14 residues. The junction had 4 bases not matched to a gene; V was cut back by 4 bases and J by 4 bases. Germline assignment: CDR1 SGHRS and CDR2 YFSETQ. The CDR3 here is CASSLGTGNQPQHF. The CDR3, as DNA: TGCGCCAGCAGCCTAGGGACAGGAAATCAGCCCCAGCATTTT.

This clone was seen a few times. The CDR3 protein is CASSYTFDYRETQYF. CDR3 in DNA: TGTGCCAGCAGTTACACTTTTGACTACCGGGAGACCCAGTACTTC. The chain combines TRBV6-8 with TRBJ2-5; perhaps TRBD2 as D (5 bases). The germline CDR1 and CDR2 sequences are MNHGY and SAAAGT. This CDR3 region has 15 residues. The germline V and J ends were trimmed by 2 bases and 5 bases, with 15 bases remaining between them.

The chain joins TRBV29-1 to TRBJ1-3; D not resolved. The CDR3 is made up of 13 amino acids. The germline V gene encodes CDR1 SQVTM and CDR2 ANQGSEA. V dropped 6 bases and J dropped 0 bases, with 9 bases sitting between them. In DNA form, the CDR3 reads TGCAGCGTGCTAGGGAGCTCTGGAAACACCATATATTTT. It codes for CSVLGSSGNTIYF.

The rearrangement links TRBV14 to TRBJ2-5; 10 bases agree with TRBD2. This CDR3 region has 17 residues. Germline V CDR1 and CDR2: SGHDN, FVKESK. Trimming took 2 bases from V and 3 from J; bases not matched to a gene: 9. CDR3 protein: CASSQSASGGRKETQYF. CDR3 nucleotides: TGTGCCAGCAGCCAATCGGCTAGCGGGGGAAGAAAAGAGACCCAGTACTTC.

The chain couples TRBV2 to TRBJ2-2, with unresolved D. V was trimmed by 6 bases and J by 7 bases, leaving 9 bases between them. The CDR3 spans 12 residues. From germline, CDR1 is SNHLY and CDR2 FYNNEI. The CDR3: CASRVTGGELFF. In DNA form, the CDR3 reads TGTGCCAGCAGAGTGACCGGCGGGGAGCTGTTTTTT.

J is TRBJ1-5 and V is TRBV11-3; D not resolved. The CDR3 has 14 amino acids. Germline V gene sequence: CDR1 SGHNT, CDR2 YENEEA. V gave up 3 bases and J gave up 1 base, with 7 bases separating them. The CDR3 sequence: CASSFSVSNQPQHF. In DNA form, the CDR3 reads TGTGCCAGCAGCTTCTCAGTCAGCAATCAGCCCCAGCATTTT. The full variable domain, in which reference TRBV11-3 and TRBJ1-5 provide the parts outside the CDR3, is EAGVVQSPRYKIIEKKQPVAFWCNPISGHNTLYWYLQNLGQGPELLIRYENEEAVDDSQLPKDRFSAERLKGVDSTLKIQPAELGDSAVYLCASSFSVSNQPQHFGDGTRLSIL.

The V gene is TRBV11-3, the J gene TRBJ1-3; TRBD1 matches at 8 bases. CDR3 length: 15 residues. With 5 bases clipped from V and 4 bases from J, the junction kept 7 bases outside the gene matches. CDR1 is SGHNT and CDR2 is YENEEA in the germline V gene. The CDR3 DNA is TGTGCCAGCAGCGTGCAGGGGGCTATCGGAAACACCATATATTTT. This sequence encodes CASSVQGAIGNTIYF.

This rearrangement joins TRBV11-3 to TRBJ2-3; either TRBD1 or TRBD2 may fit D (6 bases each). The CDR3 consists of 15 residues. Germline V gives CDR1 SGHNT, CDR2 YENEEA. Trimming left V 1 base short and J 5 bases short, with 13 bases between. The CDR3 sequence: CASSLGGAKGDTQYF. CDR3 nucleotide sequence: TGTGCCAGCAGCTTAGGGGGGGCCAAAGGAGATACGCAGTATTTT.

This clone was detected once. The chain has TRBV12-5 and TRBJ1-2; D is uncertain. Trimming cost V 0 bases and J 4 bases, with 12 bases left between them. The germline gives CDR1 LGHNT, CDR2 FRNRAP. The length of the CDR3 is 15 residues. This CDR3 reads CASGLVPMGIYGYTF. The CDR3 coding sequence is TGTGCTAGTGGTTTGGTACCTATGGGTATCTATGGCTACACCTTC.

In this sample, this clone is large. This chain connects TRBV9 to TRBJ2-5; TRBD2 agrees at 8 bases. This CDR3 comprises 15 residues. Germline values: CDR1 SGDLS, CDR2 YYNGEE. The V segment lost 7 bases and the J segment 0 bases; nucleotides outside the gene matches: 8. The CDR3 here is CASRLRGGYQETQYF. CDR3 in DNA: TGTGCCAGCCGCCTTCGGGGGGGATACCAAGAGACCCAGTACTTC.

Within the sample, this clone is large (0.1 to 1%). This CDR3 reads CASSYGGMNTEAFF. The CDR3 DNA sequence: TGTGCCAGCAGTTACGGGGGGATGAACACTGAAGCTTTCTTT. J is TRBJ1-1 and V is TRBV6-8; the D gene is possibly TRBD1 (5 bases). This CDR3 has 14 amino acids. The V end was cut by 2 bases, the J end by 0 bases, with 7 bases between. Germline V CDR1 and CDR2: MNHGY, SAAAGT.

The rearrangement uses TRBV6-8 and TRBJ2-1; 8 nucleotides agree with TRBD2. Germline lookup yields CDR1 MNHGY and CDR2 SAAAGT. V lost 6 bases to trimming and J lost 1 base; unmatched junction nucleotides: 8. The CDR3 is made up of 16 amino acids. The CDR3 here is CASRHYSGDSYNEQFF. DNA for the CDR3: TGTGCCAGCAGACACTATAGCGGGGATTCCTACAATGAGCAGTTCTTC.

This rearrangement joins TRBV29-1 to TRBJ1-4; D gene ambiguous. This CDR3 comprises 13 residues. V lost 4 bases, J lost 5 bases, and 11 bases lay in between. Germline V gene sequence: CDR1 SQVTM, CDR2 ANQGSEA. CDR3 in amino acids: CSVGAEANEKLFF. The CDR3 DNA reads TGCAGCGTTGGTGCGGAGGCAAATGAAAAACTGTTTTTT.